This T cell receptor beta chain was observed in a study of blood T cells in healthy people across ages. This clonotype was observed a single time. It was with a sample-barcoded 5' primer and a J-beta primer mix that a second PCR of roughly 7 to 12 cycles was run. Carrying 12 random nucleotides, a template-switch adaptor labeled each individual cDNA molecule. In TCRdb, the 5' RACE reads were re-called with MiXCR into one record per CDR3 protein. The data show roughly 720,000 distinct CDR3 sequences, less than 70% seen once. Trimming took off 5 bases at V and 0 bases at J, with 14 bases between the two ends. CDR3 length equals 17 residues.

The TCR was taken from an elderly man in good health. The material sequenced was blood. The gene calls are TRBV12-3 or TRBV12-4 and TRBJ2-6, with D maybe TRBD1 (6 bases). This CDR3 reads CASSRQVATSGANVLTF. The CDR3 region has the DNA TGTGCCAGCAGTCGACAGGTTGCGACCTCTGGGGCCAACGTCCTGACTTTC.